This T cell receptor beta chain came from a study of identical twins (dated by TCRdb to the mid-2010s). Background on the whole study: TCR alpha and beta repertoires from monozygotic twins, unrelated adults of various ages and cord blood were deep-sequenced to test whether fetal clonotypes persist. To rule out contamination, replicate twin experiments were performed at different times with different library preparation protocols. General findings and caveats noted by the study authors: Compared with coincidental sharing between unrelated individuals, out-of-frame TCR alpha sequences shared between twins showed an excess of sequences with low generation probability. Invariant T cells such as MAIT and iNKT could partly confound zero-insertion analyses, although diverse VJ usage argued against such confounding for most clonotypes. Because the same donors could not be followed over many years, the conclusions depended on cross-sectional statistical analysis. A weaker excess of twin sharing was found in beta out-of-frame sequences because the signal-to-noise ratio was lowered by fewer shared sequences. Recombination models systematically underestimated out-of-frame TCR alpha sharing in monozygotic twins but agreed with sharing between unrelated individuals. Fewer insertions were carried by abundant cord blood beta clonotypes; a weaker similar trend was observed in young adult naive repertoires, while no such trend was observed in memory repertoires.

The library was built by means of 5' RACE. The sequencing machine was an Illumina HiSeq 2000. A universal primer binding site was added through template switching, and the final cDNA carried a unique molecular identifier so that TCR cDNA molecules could be counted accurately. Specific primers in the conserved constant-segment region were used to synthesize first-strand cDNA for TCR alpha and beta chains. To control for contamination, every cDNA library carried two barcodes: a SMART-Mk sample barcode plus Illumina barcodes. TruSeq adapter sequences, together with Illumina sample barcodes, were added in two successive PCR steps. The TCR alpha and beta cDNA libraries were sequenced on the Illumina HiSeq platform using custom primers. The source study handled its data this way. Unique molecular identifiers were extracted from raw reads with MiGEC, and CDR3 positions were determined with MiXCR. For each individual, recombination models were inferred using an EM algorithm with the repgenHMM and IGoR tools. Shared clonotypes were analyzed with the tcR package in R, and sharing was normalized by the product of cloneset sizes. Out-of-frame nonproductive sequences were analyzed to study raw recombination free of thymic and clonal selection effects. Using fastp trimming at Q25 and MiXCR clonotype assembly, TCRdb reanalyzed the public sequencing data and kept in-frame beta chains. Rows with one shared CDR3 protein collapse into an entry with the most common genes and DNA. It is TCRdb's table, rather than the study itself, that gives the V and J calls and clone size. For this sample there are just under 550,000 distinct CDR3 sequences; around 15% appear just once. The top ten clones comprise 0.44% of the sample.

With respect to this clonotype: What this receptor recognizes is not known. Per-nucleotide qualities are absent, and no much larger clonotype sits a single base away.

All donors were healthy Caucasians. Three pairs of female monozygotic twins, all aged roughly 18 to 30 years, made up the twin cohort. Positive isolation kits from Invitrogen were used to isolate CD4+ and CD8+ T cell populations. The CDR3 numbers 13 residues from cysteine through phenylalanine. Here the CDR3 DNA is all that survives: 39 bases in frame from base 1. Looking up the germline V gene (reference sequence) yields CDR1 DFQATT and CDR2 SNEGSKA. Unmatched junction bases come to 2, with V trimmed by 1 base and J by 4 bases. In addition, the sample was reused for a study of yellow fever vaccine responses in identical twins. Reported in the second study: The authors reported that the T cell response to vaccination in identical twins appeared partly convergent and partly personalized. The study precisely tracked vaccine-responding T cell clones in identical twins.

The chain links TRBV20-1 with TRBJ1-1, and TRBD1 matches 8 of the central bases. This clonotype was sampled from a woman between 18 and 29 years old in good health. Source material: CD4+ T cells sorted from blood. The sequenced DNA is TGCAGTGCTAGAGTGACAGGGGTCACTGAAGCTTTCTTT. This is translated as CSARVTGVTEAFF.